Below, 14 T cell receptor beta chains from the same sample are listed, as sequenced in a study of graft-versus-host responses after intestinal transplantation. The data were produced by immunoSEQ multiplex PCR, yet TCRdb's version contains in-frame clones alone and is incomplete. Found here are about 70,000 clones, 90% of them singletons; the top ten hold 1.3%. Which antigens these TCRs recognize remains unknown. Source: unstimulated CD8+ T cells sorted from spleen or lymph node cells, taken before intestinal transplant. All receptors derive from a human donor who received an intestinal transplant.

The chain couples TRBV9 to TRBJ2-5; 9 nucleotides match TRBD1. CDR3 length equals 14 residues. V was clipped by 4 bases and J by 5 bases; unmatched bases: 6. Germline lookup yields CDR1 SGDLS and CDR2 YYNGEE. This CDR3 is CASSPGTGLETQYF. Here the CDR3 DNA reads TGTGCCAGCAGCCCCGGGACAGGGCTGGAGACCCAGTACTTC.

This chain connects TRBV2 to TRBJ1-1; no definite D call. From germline, CDR1 is SNHLY and CDR2 FYNNEI. V was trimmed by 7 bases and J by 4 bases, leaving 7 bases between them. The length of the CDR3 is 11 residues. CDR3 in amino acids: CASIGGTEAFF. CDR3 nucleotide sequence: TGTGCCAGCATCGGCGGCACTGAAGCTTTCTTT.

The chain uses TRBV5-6 and TRBJ1-1; possibly TRBD1 for D (5 bases). Germline lookup yields CDR1 SGHDT and CDR2 YYEEEE. V was trimmed by 2 bases and J by 0 bases, leaving 14 bases between them. The CDR3 runs 16 residues. In DNA form, the CDR3 reads TGTGCCAGCAGCTTTTTACAGGACCTAATGAACACTGAAGCTTTCTTT. Amino acids: CASSFLQDLMNTEAFF.

V usage is TRBV11-2 and J usage is TRBJ2-3; 8 bases fit TRBD2. The germline V gene encodes CDR1 SGHAT and CDR2 FQNNGV. The ends lost 3 bases at V and 1 base at J; junction bases unmatched: 0. The CDR3 sequence is 14 residues long. The CDR3 DNA sequence: TGTGCCAGCAGCTTTAGCGGGGGCACAGATACGCAGTATTTT. As protein: CASSFSGGTDTQYF.

This clone was recorded once. V gene TRBV27 combines with J gene TRBJ1-5, with D perhaps TRBD1 (6 bases). The germline gives CDR1 MNHEY, CDR2 SMNVEV (reference sequence). The CDR3 sequence is 16 residues long. V was cut by 8 bases and J by 0 bases, with 17 bases left in between. The CDR3 here is CASRTKQGDSNQPQHF. CDR3 bases: TGTGCCAGCCGAACCAAACAGGGAGATAGCAATCAGCCCCAGCATTTT.

As to this clone: The junction departs from the called germline gene at one end, perhaps through a read error. The chain employs TRBV5-4 and TRBJ2-7, with TRBD1 matching 8 bases. Per the germline V gene, CDR1 is SGHNT and CDR2 is YYREEE (reference sequence). This CDR3 comprises 13 residues. In nucleotides, the CDR3 is TGTGCCAGCGGCTTGGACAGGGACTACGAGCAGTACTTC. It codes for CASGLDRDYEQYF.

This chain joins TRBV7-8 and TRBJ2-7, with 7 bases lining up with TRBD2. The V and J ends lost 5 bases and 4 bases, in that order; junction bases with no gene match: 14. CDR1 and CDR2 from the germline V gene are SGHVS and FQNEAQ. The CDR3 length is 16 residues. CDR3 loop: CASSPPHSGLPYEQYF. CDR3 bases: TGTGCCAGCAGCCCACCACACTCGGGACTACCATACGAGCAGTACTTC.

This sequence joins TRBV9 and TRBJ2-3, with 8 nucleotides matching TRBD2. J was trimmed by 5 bases and V by 3 bases; bases with no gene match: 11. This CDR3 is 16 amino acids long. Germline V gene data show CDR1 as SGDLS and CDR2 as YYNGEE. The CDR3 protein is CASSARGGGIGDTQYF. The CDR3 region has the DNA TGTGCCAGCAGCGCACGGGGGGGCGGTATAGGAGATACGCAGTATTTT.

The V and J genes are TRBV2 and TRBJ2-5; TRBD1 might be the D (6 bases). Germline V gene lookup returns CDR1 SNHLY and CDR2 FYNNEI. Trimming removed 5 bases at V and 5 bases at J, with 18 bases between. There are 15 residues in the CDR3. The CDR3 region is CASSPRQVFGETQYF. CDR3 DNA: TGTGCCAGCAGTCCCCGACAGGTTTTTGGGGAGACCCAGTACTTC.

The rearrangement links TRBV15 to TRBJ1-4; 8 bases are shared with TRBD1. The length of the CDR3 is 15 residues. The V gene's germline CDR1 is LNHNV and CDR2 YYDKDF (reference sequence). Losses at the gene ends were 0 bases for V and 6 bases for J; bases not matched to a gene: 3. The CDR3 nucleotides are TGTGCCACCAGCAGAGATTCGGGACAGGATGAAAAACTGTTTTTT. It yields the protein CATSRDSGQDEKLFF.

The chain uses TRBV11-2 and TRBJ2-7; maybe TRBD1 (6 bases). Germline V gene sequence: CDR1 SGHAT, CDR2 FQNNGV. CDR3 length: 14 amino acids. Trimming pared 7 bases from V and 2 bases from J, leaving 15 bases between. Here the CDR3 reads CASTAGGSPYEQYF. For the CDR3, the DNA is TGTGCCAGCACCGCTGGGGGCAGTCCCTACGAGCAGTACTTC.

V and J are TRBV1 and TRBJ2-4; TRBD2, the D gene given by the table, was not confirmed from the DNA. TRBV1 is a recognized pseudogene. This CDR3 has 18 residues. CDR3 protein: CTSRNGGQRGGAKNIQYF. The CDR3, as DNA: TGCACCAGCAGAAATGGGGGACAGCGGGGGGGGGCCAAAAACATTCAGTACTTC.

The CDR3 sequence is CASKLGQEQYF. Written as DNA, the CDR3 is TGTGCCAGCAAGTTGGGACAGGAGCAGTACTTC. The chain recombines TRBV27 with TRBJ2-7, with TRBD1 matching 7 bases. Losses at the gene ends were 7 bases for V and 7 bases for J; bases not matched to a gene: 4. The length of the CDR3 is 11 residues. CDR1 is MNHEY and CDR2 is SMNVEV in the germline V gene (reference sequence).

The V gene is TRBV7-9, the J gene TRBJ1-5; tentatively, D is TRBD1 (6 bases). V was trimmed by 5 bases and J by 4 bases, leaving 15 bases between them. Germline V gives CDR1 SEHNR, CDR2 FQNEAQ (reference sequence). This CDR3 is 15 amino acids long. CDR3 sequence (DNA): TGTGCCAGCAGCACCCACAGGGAGCTGAATCAGCCCCAGCATTTT. This sequence encodes CASSTHRELNQPQHF. The full variable domain, in which reference TRBV7-9 and TRBJ1-5 provide the parts outside the CDR3, is DTGVSQNPRHKITKRGQNVTFRCDPISEHNRLYWYRQTLGQGPEFLTYFQNEAQLEKSRLLSDRFSAERPKGSFSTLEIQRTEQGDSAMYLCASSTHRELNQPQHFGDGTRLSIL.